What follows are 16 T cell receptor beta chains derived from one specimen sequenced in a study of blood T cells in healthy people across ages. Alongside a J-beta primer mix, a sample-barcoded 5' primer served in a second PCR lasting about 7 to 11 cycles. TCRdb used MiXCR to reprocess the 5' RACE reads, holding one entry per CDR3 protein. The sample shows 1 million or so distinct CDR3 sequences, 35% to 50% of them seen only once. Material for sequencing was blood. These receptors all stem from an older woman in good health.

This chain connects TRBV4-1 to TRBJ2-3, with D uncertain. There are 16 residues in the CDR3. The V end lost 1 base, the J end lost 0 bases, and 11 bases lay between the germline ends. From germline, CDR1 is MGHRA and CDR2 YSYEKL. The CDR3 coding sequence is TGCGCCAGCAGCCAAGGGGGATCTGATAGCACAGATACGCAGTATTTT. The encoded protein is CASSQGGSDSTDTQYF.

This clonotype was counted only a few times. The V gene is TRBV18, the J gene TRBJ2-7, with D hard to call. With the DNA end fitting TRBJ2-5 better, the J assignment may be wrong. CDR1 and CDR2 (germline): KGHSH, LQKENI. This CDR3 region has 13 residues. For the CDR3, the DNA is TGTGCCAGCTCACCACCGGGCGCTGGGACCCAGTACTTC. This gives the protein CASSPPGAGTQYF.

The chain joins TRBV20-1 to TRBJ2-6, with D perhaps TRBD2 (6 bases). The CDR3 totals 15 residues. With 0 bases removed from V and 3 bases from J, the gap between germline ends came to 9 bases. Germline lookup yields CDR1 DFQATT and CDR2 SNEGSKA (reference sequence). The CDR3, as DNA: TGCAGTGCTAGAGATCGGAGGGATGGGGCCAACGTCCTGACTTTC. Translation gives CSARDRRDGANVLTF.

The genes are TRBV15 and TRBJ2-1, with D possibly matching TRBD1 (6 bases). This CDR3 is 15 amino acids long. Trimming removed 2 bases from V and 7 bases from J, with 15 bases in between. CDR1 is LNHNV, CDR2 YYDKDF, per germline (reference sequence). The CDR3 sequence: CATSRTGKEVNEQFF. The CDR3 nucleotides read TGTGCCACCAGCAGAACAGGGAAGGAGGTGAATGAGCAGTTCTTC.

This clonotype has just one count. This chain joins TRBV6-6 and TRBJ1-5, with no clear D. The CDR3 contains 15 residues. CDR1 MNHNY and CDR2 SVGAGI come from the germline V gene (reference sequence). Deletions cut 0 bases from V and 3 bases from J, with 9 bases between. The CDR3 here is CASSYSTGYNQPQHF. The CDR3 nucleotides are TGTGCCAGCAGTTACTCGACGGGCTACAATCAGCCCCAGCATTTT.

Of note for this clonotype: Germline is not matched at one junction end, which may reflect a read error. Written as DNA, the CDR3 is TGTGCCAGCAGCGTAGCATCTGCATCCTACGAGCAGTACTTC. Translation: CASSVASASYEQYF. V and J are TRBV7-6 and TRBJ2-7; D gene uncertain. The V gene's germline CDR1 is SGHVS and CDR2 FNYEAQ. The CDR3 has 14 residues.

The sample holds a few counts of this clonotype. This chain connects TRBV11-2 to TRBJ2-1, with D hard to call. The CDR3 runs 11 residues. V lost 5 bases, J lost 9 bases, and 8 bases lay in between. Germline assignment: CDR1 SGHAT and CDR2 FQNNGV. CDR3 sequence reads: CASSRVGEQFF. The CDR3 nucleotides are TGTGCCAGCAGCCGGGTTGGTGAGCAGTTCTTC.

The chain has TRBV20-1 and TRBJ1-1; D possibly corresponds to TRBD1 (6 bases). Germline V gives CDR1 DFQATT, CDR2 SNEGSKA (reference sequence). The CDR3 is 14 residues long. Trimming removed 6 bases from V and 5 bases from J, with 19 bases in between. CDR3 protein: CSATTGVDRTEAFF. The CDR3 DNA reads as TGCAGTGCCACGACAGGTGTTGATCGGACTGAAGCTTTCTTT.

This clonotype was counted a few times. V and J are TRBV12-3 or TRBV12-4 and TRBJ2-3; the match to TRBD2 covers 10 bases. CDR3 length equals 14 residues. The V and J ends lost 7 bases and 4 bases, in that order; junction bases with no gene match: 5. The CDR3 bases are TGTGCCAGCACCGCCAGCGGGAGGGCAGATACGCAGTATTTT. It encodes CASTASGRADTQYF.

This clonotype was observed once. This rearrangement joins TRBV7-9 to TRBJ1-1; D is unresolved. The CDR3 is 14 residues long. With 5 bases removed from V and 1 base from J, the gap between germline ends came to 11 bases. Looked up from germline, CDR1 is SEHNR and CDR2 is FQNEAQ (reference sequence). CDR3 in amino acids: CASSARDGNTEAFF. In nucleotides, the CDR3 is TGTGCCAGCAGCGCGAGGGATGGGAACACTGAAGCTTTCTTT.

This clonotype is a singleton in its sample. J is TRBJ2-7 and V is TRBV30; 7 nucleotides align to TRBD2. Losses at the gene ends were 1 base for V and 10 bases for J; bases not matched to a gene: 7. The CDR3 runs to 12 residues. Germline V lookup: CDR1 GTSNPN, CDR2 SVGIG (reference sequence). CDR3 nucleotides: TGTGCCTGGAGTGGGACTAGGGATACCCAGTACTTC. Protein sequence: CAWSGTRDTQYF.

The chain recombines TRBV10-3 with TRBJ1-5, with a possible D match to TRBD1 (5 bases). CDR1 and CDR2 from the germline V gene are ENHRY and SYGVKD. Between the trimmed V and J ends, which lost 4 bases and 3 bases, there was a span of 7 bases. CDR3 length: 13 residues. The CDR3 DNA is TGTGCCATCAGTGGACAGCCCAATCAGCCCCAGCATTTT. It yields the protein CAISGQPNQPQHF.

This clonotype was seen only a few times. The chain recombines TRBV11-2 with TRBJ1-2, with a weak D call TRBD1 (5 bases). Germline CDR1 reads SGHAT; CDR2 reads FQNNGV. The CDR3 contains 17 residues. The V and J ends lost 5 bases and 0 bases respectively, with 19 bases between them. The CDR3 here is CASSNGRDGRSNYGYTF. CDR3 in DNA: TGTGCCAGCAGCAATGGCCGGGACGGACGCTCTAACTATGGCTACACCTTC.

The CDR3 DNA follows: TGTGCCAGCAGTTCAGGGTCACAGTATGGCTACACCTTC. Its translation: CASSSGSQYGYTF. The rearrangement uses TRBV28 and TRBJ1-2, with D possibly being TRBD1 (5 bases). The germline V gene has CDR1 MDHEN and CDR2 SYDVKM. V dropped 4 bases and J dropped 5 bases, with 11 bases sitting between them. This CDR3 is 13 amino acids long.

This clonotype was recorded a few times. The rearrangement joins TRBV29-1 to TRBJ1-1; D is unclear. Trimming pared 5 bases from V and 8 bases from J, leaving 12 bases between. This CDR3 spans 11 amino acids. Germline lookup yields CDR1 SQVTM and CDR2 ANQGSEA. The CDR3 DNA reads TGCAGCGTTTTCACAGCTGCCGAAGCTTTCTTT. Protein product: CSVFTAAEAFF.

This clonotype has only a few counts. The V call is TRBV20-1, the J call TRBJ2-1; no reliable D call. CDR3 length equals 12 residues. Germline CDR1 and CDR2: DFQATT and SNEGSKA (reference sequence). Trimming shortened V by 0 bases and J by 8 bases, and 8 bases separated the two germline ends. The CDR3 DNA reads TGCAGTGCTAGAGAGGGATGGGATGAGCAGTTCTTC. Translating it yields CSAREGWDEQFF.